Below are 8 T cell receptor beta chains sequenced from a single sample in a study of radiation and T cells in renal cell carcinoma. Specified time point: baseline pretreatment blood. Treatment in this sample: 15 Gy SBRT to primary tumor, nephrectomy 4 weeks later. Repertoires were generated with immunoSEQ multiplex PCR, while TCRdb's copy carries only in-frame clones and drops some. The sample lists 150,000 or so clones, around 90% occurring once. The sequenced sample was blood, obtained from a patient whose treatment included radiotherapy and nephrectomy. All receptors come from a woman aged 70-85 years with renal cell carcinoma.

The genes are TRBV2 and TRBJ2-1; D is unclear. Germline V gene lookup returns CDR1 SNHLY and CDR2 FYNNEI. Trimming took 1 base from V and 0 from J, leaving 4 bases between them. This CDR3 contains 14 residues. CDR3 coding DNA: TGTGCCAGCAGTGAAGATTTCTCCTACAATGAGCAGTTCTTC. This gives the protein CASSEDFSYNEQFF.

Worth noting for this clone: Within the sample, other DNA sequences also encode this same CDR3. The chain is built from TRBV6-1 and TRBJ2-7; D is perhaps TRBD2 (5 bases). Germline V gene lookup returns CDR1 MNHNS and CDR2 SASEGT. This CDR3 is 14 amino acids long. V gave up 0 bases and J gave up 3 bases, with 9 bases separating them. This chain's CDR3 is CASSEALRGYEQYF. CDR3 nucleotide sequence: TGTGCCAGCAGTGAAGCGCTTCGGGGCTACGAGCAGTACTTC.

The CDR3 DNA reads TGTGCCACCAGACTAGCGGGGGGCACAGATACGCAGTATTTT. Translating it yields CATRLAGGTDTQYF. V usage is TRBV2 and J usage is TRBJ2-3, with 12 bases that match TRBD2. CDR3 length equals 14 residues. Losses at the gene ends were 10 bases for V and 1 base for J; bases not matched to a gene: 3. CDR1 is SNHLY and CDR2 is FYNNEI in the germline V gene.

The rearrangement uses TRBV19 and TRBJ2-7, with D possibly matching TRBD2 (7 bases). V lost 6 bases to trimming and J lost 6 bases, with 15 bases between them. This CDR3 is built from 13 residues. Germline CDR1 reads LNHDA; CDR2 reads SQIVND (reference sequence). Here the CDR3 DNA reads TGTGCCAGTAGGAAGGGGGGGGCCACCGAGCAGTACTTC. Translation: CASRKGGATEQYF.

V gene TRBV2 combines with J gene TRBJ2-7; D gene uncertain. Germline CDR1 and CDR2: SNHLY and FYNNEI. Between the trimmed V and J ends, which lost 3 bases and 3 bases, there was a span of 0 bases. The CDR3 is 10 amino acids. The CDR3 DNA reads TGTGCCAGCAGTGACTACGAGCAGTACTTC. This codes for CASSDYEQYF.

The sample holds one count of this clone. The chain has TRBV27 and TRBJ2-3, with D possibly matching TRBD1 (6 bases). The CDR3 has 14 amino acids. Between the trimmed V and J ends, which lost 0 bases and 3 bases, there was a span of 7 bases. Germline CDR1 MNHEY, CDR2 SMNVEV (reference sequence). The CDR3 region has the DNA TGTGCCAGCAGTTTATCGCAGGGGACAGATACGCAGTATTTT. Translating gives CASSLSQGTDTQYF.

V is TRBV6-1 and J is TRBJ2-3; D perhaps matches TRBD1 (6 bases). The germline V gene encodes CDR1 MNHNS and CDR2 SASEGT. The CDR3 is made up of 13 amino acids. V was cut by 2 bases and J by 6 bases, with 9 bases left in between. This CDR3 is CASSEHDRDTQYF. The CDR3 region has the DNA TGTGCCAGCAGTGAACACGACAGGGATACGCAGTATTTT.

The J gene is TRBJ1-4, the V gene TRBV29-1; no definite D call. V shed 5 bases and J shed 8 bases, with 12 bases lying between them. Germline V gene data show CDR1 as SQVTM and CDR2 as ANQGSEA. The CDR3 is 12 residues long. CDR3 nucleotide sequence: TGCAGCGTTATTGGTCTAGGGGAAAAACTGTTTTTT. Residues: CSVIGLGEKLFF. Full variable domain (missing parts from reference TRBV29-1 and TRBJ1-4): SAVISQKPSRDICQRGTSLTIQCQVDSQVTMMFWYRQQPGQSLTLIATANQGSEATYESGFVIDKFPISRPNLTFSTLTVSNMSPEDSSIYLCSVIGLGEKLFFGSGTQLSVL.